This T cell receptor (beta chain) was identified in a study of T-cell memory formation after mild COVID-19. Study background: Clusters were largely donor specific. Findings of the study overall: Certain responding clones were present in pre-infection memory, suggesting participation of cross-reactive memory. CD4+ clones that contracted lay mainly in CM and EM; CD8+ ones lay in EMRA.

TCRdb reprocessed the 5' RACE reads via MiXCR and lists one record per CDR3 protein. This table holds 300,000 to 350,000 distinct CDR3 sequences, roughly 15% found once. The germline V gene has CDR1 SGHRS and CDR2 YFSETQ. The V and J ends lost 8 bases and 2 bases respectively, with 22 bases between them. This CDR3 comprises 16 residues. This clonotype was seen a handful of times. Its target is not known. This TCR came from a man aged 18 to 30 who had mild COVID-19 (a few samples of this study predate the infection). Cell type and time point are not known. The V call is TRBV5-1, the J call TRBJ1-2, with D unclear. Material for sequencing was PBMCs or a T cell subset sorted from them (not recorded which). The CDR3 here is CARMEDDGYSNYGYTF. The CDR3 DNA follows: TGCGCCAGAATGGAAGACGACGGCTATTCAAACTATGGCTACACCTTC.